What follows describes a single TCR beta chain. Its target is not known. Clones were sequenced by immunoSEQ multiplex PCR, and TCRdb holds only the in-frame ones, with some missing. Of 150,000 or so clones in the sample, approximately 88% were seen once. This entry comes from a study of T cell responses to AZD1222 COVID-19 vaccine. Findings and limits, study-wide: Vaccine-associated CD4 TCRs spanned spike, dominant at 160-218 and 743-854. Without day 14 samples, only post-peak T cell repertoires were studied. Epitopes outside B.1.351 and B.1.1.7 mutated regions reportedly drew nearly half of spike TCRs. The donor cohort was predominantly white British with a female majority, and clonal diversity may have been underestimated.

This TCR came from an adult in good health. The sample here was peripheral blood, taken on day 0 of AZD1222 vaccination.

The CDR3 region is CASSLWTSGGGDNEQFF. The CDR3, as DNA: TGTGCCAGCAGCTTATGGACTAGCGGGGGGGGAGACAATGAGCAGTTCTTC. J is TRBJ2-1 and V is TRBV5-8, with 15 bases that match TRBD2. Germline V gene data show CDR1 as SGHTS and CDR2 as YDEGEE. Trimming cost V 2 bases and J 5 bases; bases outside gene matches: 5. The CDR3 loop spans 17 amino acids.